The TCR beta chain described here comes from a study of blood T cells in healthy people across ages. This clonotype was seen more than once but under ten times. Then a second PCR, running roughly 7 to 11 cycles, was carried out with a sample-barcoded 5' primer and a J-beta primer mix. The template-switch adaptor was a 5' adaptor with 12 random nucleotides. It tagged each cDNA molecule. TCRdb re-called the 5' RACE reads through MiXCR, storing one row per CDR3 protein. The table lists 1.5 million or so distinct CDR3 sequences, roughly 40% of them singletons. V shed 2 bases, J shed 9 bases, and the junction held 6 bases outside the gene matches. The CDR3 totals 14 residues. Germline V gene sequence: CDR1 SGHDT, CDR2 YYEEEE.

The source is a young woman in good health. Sequenced: blood. The chain recombines TRBV5-6 with TRBJ2-1, with 9 bases fitting TRBD2. The chain's CDR3 is CASSFAGGPVEQFF. The CDR3 bases are TGTGCCAGCAGCTTCGCGGGAGGGCCTGTTGAGCAGTTCTTC.